The T cell receptor beta chain described here comes from a study of shared clonotypes between healthy human individuals. Donation came from healthy HIV-negative adults that had no recent acute infections or vaccinations. The repertoire was sequenced with immunoSEQ multiplex PCR; TCRdb's copy has only in-frame clones and lacks some. Of 950,000 to 1,100,000 clones listed, approximately 76% are singletons. Looked up from germline, CDR1 is SNHLY and CDR2 is FYNNEI. Trimming at V came to 4 bases and at J to 4 bases, leaving 7 bases not matched to a gene. This CDR3 has 15 amino acids. This clonotype was sampled from a man younger than 35 in good health. V gene TRBV2 combines with J gene TRBJ2-5; 9 nucleotides match TRBD1. The specimen sequenced was memory CD4+ T cells sorted from blood. Subset meaning: CD45RA-negative fraction. For the CDR3, the DNA is TGTGCCAGCAGTGTGCCGGGACAGGGAACAGAGACCCAGTACTTC. Its translation is CASSVPGQGTETQYF.